Sequencing of this T cell receptor (beta chain) was carried out in a study of shared clonotypes between healthy human individuals. About the research overall: Each donor's CD8 memory used one plate, CD8 naive two, each CD4 subset three.

Generated by immunoSEQ multiplex PCR, the TCRdb table keeps only in-frame clones and is missing some. The sample shows some 630,000 clones, around 72% of them seen only once. The CDR3 runs to 14 residues. Germline CDR1 SGHTA, CDR2 FQGTGA. Trimming took off 6 bases at V and 3 bases at J, with 11 bases between the two ends. Regarding the study as a whole: Naive CD4 clonotypes were shared across several donors at roughly 4.6%. Larger estimated richness was generally seen in naive subsets than in memory subsets.

Relative to its sample, this clone is medium-sized. Its target is unknown. The specimen sequenced was memory CD4+ T cells sorted from blood. The sample's subset: CD45RA-negative fraction. V gene TRBV7-3 combines with J gene TRBJ2-2, with TRBD2 as a possible D gene (6 bases). This receptor was taken from a woman in her twenties or thirties in good health. The CDR3 sequence is CASSSGSHTGELFF. As DNA, the CDR3 is TGTGCCAGCAGTTCCGGGAGCCACACCGGGGAGCTGTTTTTT.